This record covers a single T cell receptor beta chain. No antigen is known for it. One entry per CDR3 protein, called by TCRdb with MiXCR from the 5' RACE reads. The sample lists under 300,000 distinct CDR3 sequences, 15% to 20% seen once, with about 3.5% in the top ten. The data were taken from a study of T-cell memory formation after mild COVID-19. Study context: In these data, TCR clusters were largely donor specific.

Study-level results: Contracting clones from day 15 to 85 had balanced CD4/CD8; later expanders favoured CD4+.

This CDR3 has 14 amino acids. Germline lookup yields CDR1 KGHSH and CDR2 LQKENI. Trimming shortened V by 0 bases and J by 2 bases, and 6 bases separated the two germline ends. The chain couples TRBV18 to TRBJ2-3; D not resolved. This clonotype originated in a man aged 18 to 35 who had mild COVID-19 (a few samples of this study predate the infection). Cell type and time point are not known. The sequencing input was PBMCs or a T cell subset sorted from them (not recorded which). The CDR3 nucleotides are TGTGCCAGCTCACCACCGGGGTTCACAGATACGCAGTATTTT. This sequence encodes CASSPPGFTDTQYF.